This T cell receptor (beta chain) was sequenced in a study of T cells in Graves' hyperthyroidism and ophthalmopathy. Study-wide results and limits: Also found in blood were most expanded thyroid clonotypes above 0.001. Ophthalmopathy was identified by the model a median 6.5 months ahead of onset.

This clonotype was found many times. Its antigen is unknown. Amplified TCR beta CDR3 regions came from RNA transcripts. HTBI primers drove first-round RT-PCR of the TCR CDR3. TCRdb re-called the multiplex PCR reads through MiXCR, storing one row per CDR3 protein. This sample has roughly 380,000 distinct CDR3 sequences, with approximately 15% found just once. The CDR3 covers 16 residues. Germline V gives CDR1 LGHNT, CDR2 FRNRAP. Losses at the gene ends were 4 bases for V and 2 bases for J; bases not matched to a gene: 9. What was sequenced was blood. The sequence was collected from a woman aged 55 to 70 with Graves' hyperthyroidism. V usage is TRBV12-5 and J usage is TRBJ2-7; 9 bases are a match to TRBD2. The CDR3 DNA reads TGTGCTAGTGGTTCGAACAGCGGGAGGCAAGCCTACGAGCAGTACTTC. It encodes CASGSNSGRQAYEQYF.